The sample holds one count of the clone carrying this TCR beta chain. Germline V gene lookup returns CDR1 LNHDA and CDR2 SQIVND (reference sequence). Trimming at V came to 8 bases and at J to 1 base, leaving 4 bases not matched to a gene. CDR3 length: 13 residues. The sample is drawn from a study of blood T cell repertoires in COVID-19. In the original analysis: Reference gene primer amplification yielded estimated nucleated cell counts. Only in-frame clones appear in the TCRdb table, and some are missing; sequencing was by immunoSEQ multiplex PCR. V and J calls and clone size are as listed in that table; D and trimming were resolved from the DNA. The sample shows about 120,000 clones, around nine tenths of them seen only once.

This TCR was sampled from a woman aged 50 to 60 with acute or convalescent COVID-19. Sequencing used peripheral blood. The rearrangement uses TRBV19 and TRBJ2-5, with TRBD2 identical over 7 bases. The CDR3 DNA reads TGTGCCAGTGGGGGGGATCGCCAAGAGACCCAGTACTTC. Protein product: CASGGDRQETQYF.